This T cell receptor (beta chain) is drawn from a study of Ad26.COV2.S vaccination and SARS-CoV-2 variants. This sample's treatment: 15 to 20 received Ad26.COV2.S at low or high dose, single or two shots; roughly five received placebo; per-sample allocation not given. Day 63 after the first vaccine or placebo injection was the time point for sampling. This clone was counted only a few times. The germline V gene has CDR1 SEHNR and CDR2 FQNEAQ (reference sequence). This CDR3 contains 12 residues. V was trimmed by 4 bases and J by 8 bases, leaving 9 bases between them. Here immunoSEQ multiplex PCR was the method, and the copy in TCRdb shows in-frame clones only, minus some. The sample holds roughly 320,000 clones; around 86% are singletons and the top ten take around 3.6%.

This specimen consisted of peripheral blood, obtained in a trial of Ad26.COV2.S vaccine versus placebo. The chain recombines TRBV7-9 with TRBJ1-3; D is unclear. This clonotype originated in a person aged 18-65 years who received the Ad26.COV2.S COVID-19 vaccine or a placebo. CDR3 amino acids: CASSSEGYTIYF. The CDR3 bases are TGTGCCAGCAGCTCGGAGGGATACACCATATATTTT.